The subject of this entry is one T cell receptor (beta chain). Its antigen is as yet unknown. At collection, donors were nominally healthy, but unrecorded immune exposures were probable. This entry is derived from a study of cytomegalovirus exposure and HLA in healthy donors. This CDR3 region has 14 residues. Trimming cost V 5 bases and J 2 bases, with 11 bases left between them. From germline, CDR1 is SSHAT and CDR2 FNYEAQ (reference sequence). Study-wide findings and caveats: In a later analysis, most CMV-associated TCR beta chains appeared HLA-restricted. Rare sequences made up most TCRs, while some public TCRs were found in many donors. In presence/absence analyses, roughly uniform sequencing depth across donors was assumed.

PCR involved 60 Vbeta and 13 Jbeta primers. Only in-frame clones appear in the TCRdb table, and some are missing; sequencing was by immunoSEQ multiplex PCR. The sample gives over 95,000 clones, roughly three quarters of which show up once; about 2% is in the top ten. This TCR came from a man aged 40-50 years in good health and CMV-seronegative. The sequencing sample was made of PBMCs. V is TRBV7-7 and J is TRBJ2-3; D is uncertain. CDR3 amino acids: CASSPVALTDTQYF. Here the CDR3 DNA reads TGTGCCAGCAGCCCCGTGGCTCTCACAGATACGCAGTATTTT.